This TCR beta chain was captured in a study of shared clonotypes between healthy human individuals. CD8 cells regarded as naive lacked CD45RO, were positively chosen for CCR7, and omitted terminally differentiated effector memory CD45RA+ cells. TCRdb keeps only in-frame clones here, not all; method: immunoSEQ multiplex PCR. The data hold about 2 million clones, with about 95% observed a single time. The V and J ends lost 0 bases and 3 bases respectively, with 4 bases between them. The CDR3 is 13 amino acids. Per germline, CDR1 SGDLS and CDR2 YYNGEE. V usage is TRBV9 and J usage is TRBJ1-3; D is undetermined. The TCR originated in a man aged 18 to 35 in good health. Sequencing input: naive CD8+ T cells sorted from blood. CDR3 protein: CASSVGHGNTIYF. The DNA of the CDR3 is TGTGCCAGCAGCGTAGGCCATGGAAACACCATATATTTT.